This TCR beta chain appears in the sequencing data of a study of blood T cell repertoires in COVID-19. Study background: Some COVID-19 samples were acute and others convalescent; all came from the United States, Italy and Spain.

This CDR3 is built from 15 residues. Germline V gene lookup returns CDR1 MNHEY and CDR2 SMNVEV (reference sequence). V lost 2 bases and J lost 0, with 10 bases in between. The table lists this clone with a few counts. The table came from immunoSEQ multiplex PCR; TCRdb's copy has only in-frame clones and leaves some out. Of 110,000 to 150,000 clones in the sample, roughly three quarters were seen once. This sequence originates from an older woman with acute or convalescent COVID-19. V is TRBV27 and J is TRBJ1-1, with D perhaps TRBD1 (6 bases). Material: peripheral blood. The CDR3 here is CASSLGRTVNTEAFF. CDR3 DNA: TGTGCCAGCAGTTTAGGACGGACAGTGAACACTGAAGCTTTCTTT.